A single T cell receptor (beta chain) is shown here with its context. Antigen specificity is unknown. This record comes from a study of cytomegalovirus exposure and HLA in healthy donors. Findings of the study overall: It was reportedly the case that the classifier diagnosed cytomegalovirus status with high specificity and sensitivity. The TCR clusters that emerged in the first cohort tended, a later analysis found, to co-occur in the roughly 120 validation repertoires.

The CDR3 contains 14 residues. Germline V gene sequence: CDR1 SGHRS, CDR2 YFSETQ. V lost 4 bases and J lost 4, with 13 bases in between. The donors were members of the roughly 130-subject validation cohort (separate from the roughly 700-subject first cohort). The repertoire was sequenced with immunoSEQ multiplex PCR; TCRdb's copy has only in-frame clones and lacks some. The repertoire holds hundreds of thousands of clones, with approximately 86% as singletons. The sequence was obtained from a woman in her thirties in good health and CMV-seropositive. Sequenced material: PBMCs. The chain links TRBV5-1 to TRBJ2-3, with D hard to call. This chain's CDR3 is CASSLAQVADTQYF. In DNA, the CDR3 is TGCGCCAGCAGCCTCGCGCAGGTTGCAGATACGCAGTATTTT.